The present T cell receptor (beta chain) was sequenced within a study of blood T cell repertoires in COVID-19. Trimming removed 2 bases from V and 7 bases from J, with 8 bases in between. Per germline, CDR1 MNHEY and CDR2 SVGEGT. The CDR3 spans 13 residues. This clone has only a few counts. Patients from Seattle were sampled longitudinally, starting during active infection. Profiled with immunoSEQ multiplex PCR; TCRdb holds only in-frame clones, not every one. The repertoire consists of about 68,000 clones, with 90% to 95% occurring once and the leading ten covering 7.3%. J is TRBJ2-2 and V is TRBV6-2 or TRBV6-3, with a weak D call TRBD1 (6 bases). Input material: peripheral blood. The receptor was isolated from a man aged 40-50 years with COVID-19, enrolled during active disease. Here the CDR3 reads CASSYRGSGELFF. CDR3 bases: TGTGCCAGCAGTTACAGGGGGAGCGGGGAGCTGTTTTTT.